The 15 T cell receptor beta chains reported below all come from one sample, sequenced in a study of blood T cell repertoires in COVID-19. Using immunoSEQ multiplex PCR, the repertoire was profiled, and TCRdb retains in-frame clones only, with some absent. The table has roughly 400,000 clones, approximately 90% seen once. The sample was PBMCs or T cells enriched from blood (not recorded which). The source of these receptors is a young woman who had been exposed to COVID-19.

This rearrangement joins TRBV19 to TRBJ2-7; unclear D gene. Germline V gene lookup returns CDR1 LNHDA and CDR2 SQIVND (reference sequence). There are 15 residues in the CDR3. V was clipped by 5 bases and J by 0 bases, with 14 bases between them. The CDR3 DNA reads as TGTGCCAGTAGTCGCCAGCGCCACTTCTCCTACGAGCAGTACTTC. Its protein product is CASSRQRHFSYEQYF. Together with reference TRBV19 and TRBJ2-7, the CDR3 gives the full variable domain: DGGITQSPKYLFRKEGQNVTLSCEQNLNHDAMYWYRQDPGQGLRLIYYSQIVNDFQKGDIAEGYSVSREKKESFPLTVTSAQKNPTAFYLCASSRQRHFSYEQYFGPGTRLTVT.

The chain couples TRBV4-2 to TRBJ2-2, with TRBD2 matching over 11 bases. Per germline, CDR1 LGHNA and CDR2 YNFKEQ. CDR3 length: 16 residues. V shed 5 bases and J 4 bases; nucleotides not matched to a gene: 6. The CDR3 loop reads CASSKTSGSATGELFF. CDR3 in DNA: TGTGCCAGCAGCAAAACTAGCGGGAGCGCCACCGGGGAGCTGTTTTTT.

In its sample, this clone was seen once. This sequence joins TRBV19 and TRBJ1-5, with D unresolved. CDR3 size: 13 residues. Germline V CDR1 and CDR2: LNHDA, SQIVND (reference sequence). Between the trimmed V and J ends, which lost 3 bases and 2 bases, there was a span of 5 bases. CDR3 protein: CASSMIGNQPQHF. For the CDR3, the DNA is TGTGCCAGTAGTATGATAGGCAATCAGCCCCAGCATTTT.

V is TRBV18 and J is TRBJ1-4; unclear D gene. Germline V CDR1 and CDR2: KGHSH, LQKENI. The V and J ends lost 6 bases and 2 bases respectively, with 10 bases between them. The CDR3 has 14 residues. In DNA, the CDR3 is TGTGCCAGCTCTATCCTGGAGACTAATGAAAAACTGTTTTTT. Translating it yields CASSILETNEKLFF.

V and J are TRBV4-2 and TRBJ1-1; 7 positions agree with TRBD1. CDR3 size: 15 residues. Germline lookup yields CDR1 LGHNA and CDR2 YNFKEQ. After removal of 0 bases from V and 5 bases from J, the junction contained 6 bases not matched to a gene. The CDR3: CASSQDLSGGTEAFF. As DNA, the CDR3 is TGTGCCAGCAGCCAAGATCTTTCAGGGGGTACTGAAGCTTTCTTT.

The V gene is TRBV24-1, the J gene TRBJ2-1, with TRBD2 identical over 11 bases. The CDR3 totals 14 residues. J gave up 3 bases and V 7 bases, and 1 base lay outside the gene matches. Per the germline V gene, CDR1 is KGHDR and CDR2 is SFDVKD. The CDR3 DNA is TGTGCCACCAGGGGGACTAGCGGCTACAATGAGCAGTTCTTC. This codes for CATRGTSGYNEQFF.

The CDR3: CSVRQGFDYEQYF. CDR3 nucleotide sequence: TGCAGCGTTCGACAGGGATTTGACTACGAGCAGTACTTC. This sequence joins TRBV29-1 and TRBJ2-7, with TRBD1 matching 7 bases. CDR3 length: 13 residues. With V trimmed by 5 bases and J by 3 bases, 7 bases remained unmatched. Germline V gene lookup returns CDR1 SQVTM and CDR2 ANQGSEA.

The CDR3 DNA sequence: TGCGCCAGCAGTGAGTCGAACCCTGGCAAATTTAATGAAAAACTGTTTTTT. Amino acids: CASSESNPGKFNEKLFF. The chain carries TRBV10-1 and TRBJ1-4; D ambiguous. With 0 bases removed from V and 4 bases from J, the gap between germline ends came to 15 bases. Germline-derived CDR1 and CDR2 are WNHNN and SYGVQD (reference sequence). The CDR3 is 17 amino acids.

The V and J genes are TRBV6-5 and TRBJ2-3, with TRBD2 identical over 12 bases. The CDR3 contains 15 residues. Germline V gives CDR1 MNHEY, CDR2 SVGAGI. Trimming cost V 4 bases and J 3 bases; bases outside gene matches: 2. CDR3: CASSSLAGGTDTQYF. CDR3 coding DNA: TGTGCCAGCAGTTCCCTAGCGGGAGGGACAGATACGCAGTATTTT.

This chain connects TRBV7-2 to TRBJ2-3; 9 nucleotides match TRBD2. J was trimmed by 4 bases and V by 2 bases; bases with no gene match: 4. CDR1 is SGHTA and CDR2 is FQGNSA in the germline V gene. This CDR3 has 15 amino acids. In DNA form, the CDR3 reads TGTGCCAGCAGCTTATTAGCGGGAGTTGCAGATACGCAGTATTTT. Translated: CASSLLAGVADTQYF. The variable domain in full, completed from reference TRBV7-2 and TRBJ2-3, reads GAGVSQSPSNKVTEKGKDVELRCDPISGHTALYWYRQSLGQGLEFLIYFQGNSAPDKSGLPSDRFSAERTGGSVSTLTIQRTQQEDSAVYLCASSLLAGVADTQYFGPGTRLTVL.

This clone was found a few times. The J gene is TRBJ1-1, the V gene TRBV25-1; 7 nucleotides agree with TRBD1. This CDR3 spans 14 amino acids. The germline CDR1 and CDR2 sequences are MGHDK and SYGVNS. The junction had 6 bases not matched to a gene; V was cut back by 8 bases and J by 0 bases. The CDR3 nucleotides read TGTGCCAGCCAAATTACAGGGGTGAACACTGAAGCTTTCTTT. Translating it yields CASQITGVNTEAFF.

The genes are TRBV11-3 and TRBJ2-1; D not resolved. This CDR3 is 13 amino acids long. The V gene's germline CDR1 is SGHNT and CDR2 YENEEA. V was shortened by 2 bases and J by 6 bases, with 8 bases between the two germline ends. The CDR3 region has the DNA TGTGCCAGCAGCTTACCAGGAAGCAATGAGCAGTTCTTC. This codes for CASSLPGSNEQFF.

The chain combines TRBV5-1 with TRBJ1-4, with 10 bases that match TRBD1. In germline, CDR1 is SGHRS, CDR2 YFSETQ. V was pared by 4 bases and J by 8 bases, with 11 bases of the junction left unmatched. This CDR3 contains 16 residues. The CDR3 region is CASSPAGTGVEEKLFF. DNA for the CDR3: TGCGCCAGCAGCCCCGCCGGGACAGGGGTGGAAGAAAAACTGTTTTTT.

This clone was detected only a few times. The genes are TRBV5-6 and TRBJ2-7; 13 nucleotides agree with TRBD2. Germline CDR1 is SGHDT and CDR2 is YYEEEE. After removal of 4 bases from V and 0 bases from J, the junction contained 7 bases not matched to a gene. The CDR3 extends over 17 amino acids. This CDR3 is CASSPGLAGISSYEQYF. CDR3 bases: TGTGCCAGCAGCCCGGGACTAGCGGGGATTAGCTCCTACGAGCAGTACTTC.

V gene TRBV9 combines with J gene TRBJ2-3; 13 bases align to TRBD2. From germline, CDR1 is SGDLS and CDR2 YYNGEE. J was trimmed by 0 bases and V by 0 bases; bases with no gene match: 4. There are 18 residues in the CDR3. CDR3 bases: TGTGCCAGCAGCGTAGGGACTAGCGGGAGTACTAGCACAGATACGCAGTATTTT. Encoded protein: CASSVGTSGSTSTDTQYF. The complete variable domain, with remaining parts taken from reference TRBV9 and TRBJ2-3, reads DSGVTQTPKHLITATGQRVTLRCSPRSGDLSVYWYQQSLDQGLQFLIQYYNGEERAKGNILERFSAQQFPDLHSELNLSSLELGDSALYFCASSVGTSGSTSTDTQYFGPGTRLTVL.